This T cell receptor (beta chain) was recovered during a study of response to subunit inactivated influenza vaccine. TCRdb called the RT-PCR reads again in MiXCR, with one record for every CDR3 protein. The sample holds roughly 700,000 distinct CDR3 sequences; approximately 13% are singletons and the top ten take 5.5% to 7%. Study-wide findings and caveats: It was suggested by the authors that few new T cells are recruited by each seasonal influenza vaccination.

With regard to this clonotype: As yet, its antigen is unknown.

CDR3 size: 15 residues. V shed 6 bases, J shed 5 bases, and the junction held 7 bases outside the gene matches. Material: PBMCs from blood, obtained 14 to 15 days before vaccination. The chain employs TRBV12-3 or TRBV12-4 and TRBJ1-6; 7 bases match TRBD1. The receptor's source is a man aged 50-60 years who received an inactivated influenza vaccine. CDR3: CASRGAGGNNSPLHF. CDR3 sequence (DNA): TGTGCCAGCAGGGGTGCAGGGGGGAATAATTCACCCCTCCACTTT.